Detailed here is one TCR beta chain. Its antigen is unknown. This record comes from a study of early stage breast cancer tumors. J was trimmed by 7 bases and V by 5 bases; bases with no gene match: 3. The germline V gene encodes CDR1 MNHEY and CDR2 SMNVEV (reference sequence). This CDR3 comprises 12 residues. Some clones are missing from TCRdb's copy, which holds only in-frame ones; the method was immunoSEQ multiplex PCR. Among 30,000 or so clones, roughly 77% were seen once, and the ten largest hold roughly 4.5%. The study, taken as a whole, reports: Most shared enriched TCRB sequences were commonly generated ones.

This chain uses TRBV27 with TRBJ1-2; 8 bases match TRBD1. The source is a person in their forties with breast cancer. What was sequenced was blood. CDR3 residues: CASSGQGLGYTF. CDR3 nucleotides: TGTGCCAGCAGTGGACAGGGTCTTGGCTACACCTTC.